This TCR beta chain was obtained from a study of radiotherapy plus CTLA-4 blockade in lung cancer. The repertoire was sequenced with immunoSEQ multiplex PCR; TCRdb's copy has only in-frame clones and lacks some. Among 85,000 to 100,000 clones, 60% to 80% were seen once, and the ten largest hold around 15%. The CDR3 is made up of 14 amino acids. Germline CDR1 reads KGHSH; CDR2 reads LQKENI. V lost 3 bases and J 2 bases, leaving 10 bases between the germline ends. J is TRBJ1-1 and V is TRBV18; a possible D gene is TRBD1 (5 bases). This specimen was peripheral blood, taken from a patient treated with radiotherapy plus ipilimumab. The receptor was derived from a human donor with non-small cell lung cancer that progressed on radiotherapy plus ipilimumab. The CDR3 bases are TGTGCCAGCTCACCCGACGACAGAAACACTGAAGCTTTCTTT. Translated, it gives CASSPDDRNTEAFF.